The source of this T cell receptor (beta chain) is a study of regulatory T cells in long-lasting Graves disease. The CDR3 extends over 13 amino acids. V dropped 7 bases and J dropped 0 bases, with 7 bases sitting between them. The germline V gene encodes CDR1 MNHNS and CDR2 SASEGT. Time point given: persistent/refractory GD, antithyroid drugs over 5 years with positive TRAb. Extracted PBMC RNA gave rise to the TCR library. Arm-PCR of CDR3 regions with iRepertoire HTBI primers generated TCR beta libraries. One entry per CDR3 protein results from TCRdb running MiXCR on the multiplex PCR reads. The table records 350,000 to 500,000 distinct CDR3 sequences, over 20% of them present only once.

This receptor was identified in a female donor with Graves disease. The sequenced sample was peripheral blood mononuclear cells (PBMCs), obtained when the disease was refractory, from a patient treated with antithyroid drugs. V gene TRBV6-1 combines with J gene TRBJ2-4, with D unclear. Here the CDR3 reads CASKARAKNIQYF. DNA for the CDR3: TGTGCCAGCAAAGCGAGAGCCAAAAACATTCAGTACTTC.